This T cell receptor (beta chain) was captured by sequencing in a study of CD8 T cells in Susac syndrome. Peripheral blood CD8+ and CD4+ T cells were profiled by TCR beta sequencing. Negative magnetic isolation gave CD8+ and CD4+ cells; FACS enriched CD8+ TEMRA. Overall study results and limits: The study conceded that relatively few individuals underwent its TCR sequencing and HLA analysis.

As concerns this clonotype: Antigen specificity is unknown.

RNA totalling roughly 0.5 to 1 ug underwent reverse transcription with random hexamers. An immunoSEQ multiplex PCR generated amplified TCR beta CDR3 products spanning 54 Vbeta and 13 Jbeta. Each CDR3 protein is one row after TCRdb ran MiXCR on the immunoSEQ multiplex PCR reads. The repertoire holds 160,000 or so distinct CDR3 sequences, with about 95% as singletons. This clonotype was sampled from a human donor with multiple sclerosis. Sequencing was done on a sample of CD8+ T cells from PBMCs.

CDR3 sequence: CASSPTSGGLGEQFF. The CDR3 DNA reads TGTGCCAGCAGCCCCACTAGCGGGGGCCTGGGGGAGCAGTTCTTC. The V call is TRBV9, the J call TRBJ2-1, with 11 nucleotides matching TRBD2. This CDR3 comprises 15 residues. The germline gives CDR1 SGDLS, CDR2 YYNGEE. The ends lost 4 bases at V and 10 bases at J; junction bases unmatched: 10.